The source of this TCR beta chain is a study of T cell responses to AZD1222 COVID-19 vaccine. Whole-study results and caveats: Seropositive AZD1222 recipients at baseline numbered only five or six. Regions 160-218 and 743-854 dominated among vaccine-associated CD4 TCRs spanning spike. White British people made up most donors, females outnumbered males, and clonal diversity was possibly underestimated.

Second doses at about 4 or about 12 weeks were pooled. Libraries were prepared by immunoSEQ multiplex PCR; TCRdb keeps only in-frame clonotypes and omits some of them. The repertoire holds 110,000 or so clones, with around nine tenths as singletons. With respect to this clone: Its antigen is currently unknown.

Trimming took 7 bases from V and 4 from J; bases not matched to a gene: 8. In germline, CDR1 is SGHRS, CDR2 YFSETQ. This CDR3 comprises 15 residues. Sequences were derived from peripheral blood, sampled 28 days after the second AZD1222 dose. The source is an adult who received the AZD1222 COVID-19 vaccine. This chain joins TRBV5-1 and TRBJ2-2; 9 bases fit TRBD2. CDR3 residues: CASGQAGGPTGELFF. CDR3 DNA: TGCGCCAGCGGGCAAGCGGGGGGTCCCACCGGGGAGCTGTTTTTT.